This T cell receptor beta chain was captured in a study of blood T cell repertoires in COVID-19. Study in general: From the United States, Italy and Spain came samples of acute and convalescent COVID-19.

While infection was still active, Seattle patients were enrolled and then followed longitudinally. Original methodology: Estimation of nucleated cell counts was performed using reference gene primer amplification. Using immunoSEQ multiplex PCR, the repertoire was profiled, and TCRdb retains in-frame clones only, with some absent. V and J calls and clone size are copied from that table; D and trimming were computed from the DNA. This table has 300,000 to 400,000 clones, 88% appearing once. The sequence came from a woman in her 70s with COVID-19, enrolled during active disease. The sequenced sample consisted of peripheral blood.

DNA of the CDR3: TGTGCCAGCAGTGAAATGGGTAGACTTGAAAAACTGTTTTTT. It translates to CASSEMGRLEKLFF. The J gene is TRBJ1-4, the V gene TRBV2; no clear D. Between the trimmed V and J ends, which lost 2 bases and 7 bases, there was a span of 11 bases. The CDR3 extends over 14 amino acids. Looked up from germline, CDR1 is SNHLY and CDR2 is FYNNEI.